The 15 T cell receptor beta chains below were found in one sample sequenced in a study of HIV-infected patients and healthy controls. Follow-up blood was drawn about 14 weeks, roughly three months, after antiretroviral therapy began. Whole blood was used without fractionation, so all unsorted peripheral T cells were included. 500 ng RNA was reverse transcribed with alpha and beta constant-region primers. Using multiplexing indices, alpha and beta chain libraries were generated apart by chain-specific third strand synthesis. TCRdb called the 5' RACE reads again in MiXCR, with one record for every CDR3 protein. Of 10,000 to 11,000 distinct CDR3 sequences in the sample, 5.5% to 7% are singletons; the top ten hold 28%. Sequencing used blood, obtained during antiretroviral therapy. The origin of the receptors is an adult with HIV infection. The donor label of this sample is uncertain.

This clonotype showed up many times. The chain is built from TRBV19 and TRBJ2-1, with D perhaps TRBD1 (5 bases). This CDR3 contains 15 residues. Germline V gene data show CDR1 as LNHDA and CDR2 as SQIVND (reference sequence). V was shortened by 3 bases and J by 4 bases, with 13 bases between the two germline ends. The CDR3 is CASSMKQGPYNEQFF. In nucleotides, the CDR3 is TGTGCCAGTAGTATGAAGCAGGGCCCGTACAATGAGCAGTTCTTC.

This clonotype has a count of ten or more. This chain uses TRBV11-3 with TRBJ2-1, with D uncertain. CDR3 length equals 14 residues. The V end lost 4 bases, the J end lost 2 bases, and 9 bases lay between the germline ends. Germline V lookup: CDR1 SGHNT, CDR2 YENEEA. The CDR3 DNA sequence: TGTGCCAGCAGCTCTGGGTTGGCCTACAATGAGCAGTTCTTC. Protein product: CASSSGLAYNEQFF.

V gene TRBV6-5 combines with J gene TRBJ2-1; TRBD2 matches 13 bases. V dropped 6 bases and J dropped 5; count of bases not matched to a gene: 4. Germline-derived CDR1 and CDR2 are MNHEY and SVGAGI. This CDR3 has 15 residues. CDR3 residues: CASRPGTSGDNEQFF. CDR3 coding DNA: TGTGCCAGCAGGCCCGGGACTAGCGGGGACAATGAGCAGTTCTTC.

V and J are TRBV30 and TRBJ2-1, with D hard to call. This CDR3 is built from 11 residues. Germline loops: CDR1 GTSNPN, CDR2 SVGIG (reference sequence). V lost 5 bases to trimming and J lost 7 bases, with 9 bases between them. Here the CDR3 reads CAWGKRNEQFF. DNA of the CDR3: TGTGCCTGGGGGAAACGGAATGAGCAGTTCTTC.

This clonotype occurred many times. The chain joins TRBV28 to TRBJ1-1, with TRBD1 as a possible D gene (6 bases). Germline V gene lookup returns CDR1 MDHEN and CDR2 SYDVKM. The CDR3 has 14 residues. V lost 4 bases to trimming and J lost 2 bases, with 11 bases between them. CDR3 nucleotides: TGTGCCAGCAGTTCGCGGACAGCCAACACTGAAGCTTTCTTT. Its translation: CASSSRTANTEAFF.

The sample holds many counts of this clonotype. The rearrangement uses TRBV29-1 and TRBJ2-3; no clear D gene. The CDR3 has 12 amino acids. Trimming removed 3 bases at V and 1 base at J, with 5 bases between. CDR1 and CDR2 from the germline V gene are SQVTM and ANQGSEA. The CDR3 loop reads CSVEDGTDTQYF. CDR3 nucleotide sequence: TGCAGCGTTGAGGACGGCACAGATACGCAGTATTTT.

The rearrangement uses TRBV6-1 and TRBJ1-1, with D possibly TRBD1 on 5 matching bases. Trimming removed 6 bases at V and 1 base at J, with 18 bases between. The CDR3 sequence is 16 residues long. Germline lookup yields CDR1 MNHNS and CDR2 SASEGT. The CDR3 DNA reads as TGTGCCAGCAGGGTGGGGCAGGGAGGGAAGAACACTGAAGCTTTCTTT. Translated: CASRVGQGGKNTEAFF.

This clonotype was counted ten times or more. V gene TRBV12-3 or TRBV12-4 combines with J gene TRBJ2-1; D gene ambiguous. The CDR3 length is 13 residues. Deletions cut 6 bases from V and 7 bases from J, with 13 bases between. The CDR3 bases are TGTGCCAGCAGATGGGCCCTGGGGAATGAGCAGTTCTTC. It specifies CASRWALGNEQFF.

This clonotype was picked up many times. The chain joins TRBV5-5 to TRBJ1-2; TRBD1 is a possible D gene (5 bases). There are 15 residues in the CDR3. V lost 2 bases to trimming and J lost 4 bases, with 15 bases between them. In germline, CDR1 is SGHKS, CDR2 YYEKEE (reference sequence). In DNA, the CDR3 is TGTGCCAGCAGCTTTGAGGCAGGGTCGGGCTATGGCTACACCTTC. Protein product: CASSFEAGSGYGYTF. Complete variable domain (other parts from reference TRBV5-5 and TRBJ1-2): DAGVTQSPTHLIKTRGQQVTLRCSPISGHKSVSWYQQVLGQGPQFIFQYYEKEERGRGNFPDRFSARQFPNYSSELNVNALLLGDSALYLCASSFEAGSGYGYTFGSGTRLTVV.

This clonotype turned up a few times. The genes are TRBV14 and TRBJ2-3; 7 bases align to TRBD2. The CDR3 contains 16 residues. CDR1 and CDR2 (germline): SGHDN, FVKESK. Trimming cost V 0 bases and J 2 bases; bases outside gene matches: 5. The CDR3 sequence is CASSQDTSVSTDTQYF. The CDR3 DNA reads TGTGCCAGCAGCCAAGATACTAGCGTGTCCACAGATACGCAGTATTTT.

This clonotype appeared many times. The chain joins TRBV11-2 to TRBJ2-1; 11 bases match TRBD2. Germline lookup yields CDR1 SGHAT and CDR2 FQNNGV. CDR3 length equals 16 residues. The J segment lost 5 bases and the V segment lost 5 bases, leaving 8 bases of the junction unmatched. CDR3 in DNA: TGTGCCAGCAGCCCGGGCGGACTAGCGGGTCACAATGAGCAGTTCTTC. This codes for CASSPGGLAGHNEQFF.

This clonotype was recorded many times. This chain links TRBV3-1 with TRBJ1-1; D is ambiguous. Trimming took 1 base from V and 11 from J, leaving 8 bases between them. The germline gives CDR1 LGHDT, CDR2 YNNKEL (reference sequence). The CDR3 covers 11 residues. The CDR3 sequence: CASSQGHEAFF. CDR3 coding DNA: TGTGCCAGCAGCCAAGGGCATGAGGCTTTCTTT. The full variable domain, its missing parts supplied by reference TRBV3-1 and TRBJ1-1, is DTAVSQTPKYLVTQMGNDKSIKCEQNLGHDTMYWYKQDSKKFLKIMFSYNNKELIINETVPNRFSPKSPDKAHLNLHINSLELGDSAVYFCASSQGHEAFFGQGTRLTVV.

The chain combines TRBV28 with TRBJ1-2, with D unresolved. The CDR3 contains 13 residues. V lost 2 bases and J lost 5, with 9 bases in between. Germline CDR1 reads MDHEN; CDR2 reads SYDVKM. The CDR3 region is CASSLVRLYGYTF. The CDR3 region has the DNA TGTGCCAGCAGTTTAGTTAGGTTGTATGGCTACACCTTC.

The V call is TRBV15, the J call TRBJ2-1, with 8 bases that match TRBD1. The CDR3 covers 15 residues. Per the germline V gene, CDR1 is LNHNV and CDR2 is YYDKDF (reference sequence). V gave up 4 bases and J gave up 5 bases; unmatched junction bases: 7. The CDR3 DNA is TGTGCCACCAGCAACGACAGGGGATACAACAATGAGCAGTTCTTC. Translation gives CATSNDRGYNNEQFF.

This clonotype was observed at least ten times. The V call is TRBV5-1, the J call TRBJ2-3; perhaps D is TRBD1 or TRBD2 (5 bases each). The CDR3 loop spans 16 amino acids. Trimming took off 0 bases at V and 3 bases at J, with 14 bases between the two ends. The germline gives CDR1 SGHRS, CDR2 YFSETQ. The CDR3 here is CASSLAGTPGTDTQYF. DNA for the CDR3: TGCGCCAGCAGCTTGGCCGGGACGCCCGGGACAGATACGCAGTATTTT.